Listed here is a single T cell receptor (beta chain). Its target is not known. The data stem from a study of regulatory T cells in long-lasting Graves disease. Overall study: Persistence in Graves' disease denoted antithyroid drug use beyond 5 years alongside positive TSH receptor antibodies.

The time point is: persistent/refractory GD, antithyroid drugs over 5 years with positive TRAb. Preparation of the TCR library used RNA extracted from PBMCs. An endocrinology department located in Xi'an, China, was where the patients came from. The V and J ends lost 5 bases and 0 bases, in that order; junction bases with no gene match: 6. Germline CDR1 SQVTM, CDR2 ANQGSEA. CDR3 length: 14 residues. Assembly of TCR beta libraries relied on iRepertoire HTBI primers together with Arm-PCR of CDR3 regions. TCRdb redid the calling of the multiplex PCR reads with MiXCR, one entry per CDR3 protein. The sample carries roughly 400,000 distinct CDR3 sequences, roughly 20% recorded once. Regarding the study as a whole: It was in persistent disease that TRBV28, TRBJ1-2 and TRBJ2-5 were favored.

This rearrangement joins TRBV29-1 to TRBJ2-7; 8 nucleotides match TRBD1. The clonotype originates from a female donor with Graves disease. The specimen was peripheral blood mononuclear cells (PBMCs), collected when the disease was refractory, from a patient treated with antithyroid drugs. CDR3 DNA sequence: TGCAGCGTTCAGGGGGCGCCGAGCTCCTACGAGCAGTACTTC. The encoded protein is CSVQGAPSSYEQYF.